These 19 T cell receptor beta chains came from one sample sequenced in a study of T cell responses to AZD1222 COVID-19 vaccine. Repertoires were generated with immunoSEQ multiplex PCR, while TCRdb's copy carries only in-frame clones and drops some. The sample holds roughly 100,000 clones, roughly 89% seen once. The sequences come from peripheral blood, collected 28 days after the second AZD1222 dose. The receptors were sampled from an adult who received the AZD1222 COVID-19 vaccine.

CDR3 residues: CASSKRGTEAFF. As DNA, the CDR3 is TGTGCCAGCAGCAAGAGAGGCACTGAAGCTTTCTTT. The chain employs TRBV5-6 and TRBJ1-1; D call uncertain. The V end lost 4 bases, the J end lost 4 bases, and 8 bases lay between the germline ends. Germline CDR1 reads SGHDT; CDR2 reads YYEEEE. CDR3 length equals 12 residues.

The rearrangement links TRBV27 to TRBJ2-7; 7 bases align to TRBD2. CDR3 length: 17 amino acids. After removal of 5 bases from V and 0 bases from J, the junction contained 13 bases not matched to a gene. Germline V gene lookup returns CDR1 MNHEY and CDR2 SMNVEV (reference sequence). DNA for the CDR3: TGTGCCAGCAGTCCCCTCCCATCTAGCGGCCGCTCCTACGAGCAGTACTTC. Its translation is CASSPLPSSGRSYEQYF.

The chain couples TRBV27 to TRBJ2-7, with D hard to call. V shed 0 bases and J shed 4 bases, with 10 bases lying between them. This CDR3 has 14 amino acids. Germline CDR1 is MNHEY and CDR2 is SMNVEV (reference sequence). In nucleotides, the CDR3 is TGTGCCAGCAGTTTATCGATCTCAGGTTACGAGCAGTACTTC. This translates into CASSLSISGYEQYF.

V and J are TRBV19 and TRBJ1-3, with 9 bases matching TRBD1. Germline-derived CDR1 and CDR2 are LNHDA and SQIVND (reference sequence). The CDR3 runs 17 residues. The trim removed 5 bases at V and 2 bases at J, leaving 10 bases unmatched. The CDR3 here is CASSYRDRVLPGNTIYF. In DNA form, the CDR3 reads TGTGCCAGTAGTTACCGGGACAGGGTGTTACCTGGAAACACCATATATTTT.

V is TRBV30 and J is TRBJ1-5; 7 nucleotides match TRBD1. In germline, CDR1 is GTSNPN, CDR2 SVGIG (reference sequence). The CDR3 sequence is 13 residues long. V dropped 4 bases and J dropped 3; count of bases not matched to a gene: 3. The CDR3: CAWNTGDNQPQHF. In nucleotides, the CDR3 is TGTGCCTGGAACACAGGGGACAATCAGCCCCAGCATTTT.

The chain uses TRBV13 and TRBJ2-1; TRBD2 matches 9 bases. CDR1 and CDR2 (germline): PRHDT, FYEKMQ (reference sequence). This CDR3 comprises 16 residues. The ends lost 2 bases at V and 5 bases at J; junction bases unmatched: 7. The DNA for the CDR3 is TGTGCCAGCAGCTTAATGGCGGGAGGGCCCCACAATGAGCAGTTCTTC. Translation: CASSLMAGGPHNEQFF.

V is TRBV4-1 and J is TRBJ2-1; 8 nucleotides align to TRBD2. The germline V gene encodes CDR1 MGHRA and CDR2 YSYEKL. V was clipped by 2 bases and J by 6 bases; unmatched bases: 18. The CDR3 runs 19 residues. The CDR3 is CASSQSPVAGSFGGNEQFF. The CDR3 region has the DNA TGCGCCAGCAGCCAAAGCCCTGTAGCGGGAAGCTTCGGGGGCAATGAGCAGTTCTTC.

This chain uses TRBV19 with TRBJ2-3; tentative D call: TRBD2 (6 bases). Germline V gene data show CDR1 as LNHDA and CDR2 as SQIVND (reference sequence). The CDR3 spans 13 residues. Deletions cut 1 base from V and 6 bases from J, with 8 bases between. CDR3 nucleotide sequence: TGTGCCAGTAGTATAGGCGGGGCGGATACGCAGTATTTT. Protein product: CASSIGGADTQYF.

V and J are TRBV16 and TRBJ1-2, with 7 nucleotides matching TRBD1. V shed 3 bases, J shed 0 bases, and the junction held 4 bases outside the gene matches. CDR3 length: 15 amino acids. CDR1 and CDR2 (germline): KGHSY, FQNENV. The CDR3 coding sequence is TGTGCCAGCAGCCATCCGGGACAGCCTAACTATGGCTACACCTTC. Amino acid sequence: CASSHPGQPNYGYTF.

The chain is built from TRBV27 and TRBJ2-7, with 11 bases matching TRBD1. Germline V gene sequence: CDR1 MNHEY, CDR2 SMNVEV (reference sequence). Trimming removed 2 bases from V and 4 bases from J; junction bases left unmatched: 10. The CDR3 is 17 amino acids. This chain's CDR3 is CASSLANRGTGGYEQYF. The CDR3 DNA reads as TGTGCCAGCAGTTTAGCGAACCGTGGGACAGGGGGATACGAGCAGTACTTC.

This chain links TRBV11-2 with TRBJ2-1, with 8 bases aligning to TRBD1. Germline V gene lookup returns CDR1 SGHAT and CDR2 FQNNGV. The V and J ends lost 1 base and 9 bases, in that order; junction bases with no gene match: 8. This CDR3 contains 15 residues. The CDR3 bases are TGTGCCAGCAGCTTAGTTGGACAGGGTATGACTGAGCAGTTCTTC. This sequence encodes CASSLVGQGMTEQFF.

Only one count was recorded for this clone. V usage is TRBV28 and J usage is TRBJ2-1; D unresolved. Trimming removed 7 bases at V and 0 bases at J, with 10 bases between. Germline V gene lookup returns CDR1 MDHEN and CDR2 SYDVKM. CDR3 length: 14 residues. In DNA, the CDR3 is TGTGCCAGCATGTCCGCGAGCTCCTACAATGAGCAGTTCTTC. As protein: CASMSASSYNEQFF.

The chain combines TRBV19 with TRBJ2-7; tentative D call: TRBD1 (6 bases). Per germline, CDR1 LNHDA and CDR2 SQIVND (reference sequence). Between the trimmed V and J ends, which lost 2 bases and 7 bases, there was a span of 15 bases. This CDR3 has 14 amino acids. DNA of the CDR3: TGTGCCAGTAGTATAAGCGTACTCAGGGGAGAGCAGTACTTC. Translating gives CASSISVLRGEQYF.

The rearrangement links TRBV4-2 to TRBJ1-5; D is possibly TRBD1 (6 bases). The germline V and J ends were trimmed by 0 bases and 8 bases, with 14 bases remaining between them. This CDR3 contains 15 residues. CDR1 is LGHNA, CDR2 YNFKEQ, per germline. The CDR3 protein is CASSQDRRGGEPQHF. DNA for the CDR3: TGTGCCAGCAGCCAAGATCGCCGGGGGGGCGAGCCCCAGCATTTT.

This rearrangement joins TRBV11-2 to TRBJ1-1, with a possible D match to TRBD1 (5 bases). The V end was cut by 5 bases, the J end by 4 bases, with 20 bases between. The CDR3 contains 16 residues. Germline CDR1 is SGHAT and CDR2 is FQNNGV. CDR3 amino acids: CASSPRLGDSGTEAFF. The CDR3 DNA is TGTGCCAGCAGCCCAAGGTTGGGGGATTCGGGCACTGAAGCTTTCTTT.

The chain has TRBV27 and TRBJ1-2; no clear D. In germline, CDR1 is MNHEY, CDR2 SMNVEV (reference sequence). V lost 2 bases and J 4 bases, leaving 11 bases between the germline ends. The CDR3 is 14 amino acids. The CDR3 DNA sequence: TGTGCCAGCAGTTTAAACCAGGTTCTCTATGGCTACACCTTC. This encodes CASSLNQVLYGYTF.

The rearrangement joins TRBV6-5 to TRBJ2-5; D remains unclear. The CDR3 has 11 amino acids. The germline V gene encodes CDR1 MNHEY and CDR2 SVGAGI. V shed 8 bases and J shed 5 bases, with 9 bases lying between them. This chain's CDR3 is CASPVGETQYF. The CDR3 nucleotides read TGTGCCAGCCCGGTTGGTGAGACCCAGTACTTC.

J is TRBJ1-1 and V is TRBV7-3; the D gene is possibly TRBD1 (6 bases). Germline V gene sequence: CDR1 SGHTA, CDR2 FQGTGA. The CDR3 spans 16 residues. V dropped 1 base and J dropped 5 bases, with 17 bases sitting between them. The CDR3 loop reads CASSLKPLGGLTEAFF. The CDR3 nucleotides read TGTGCCAGCAGCTTAAAACCTTTGGGGGGCTTGACTGAAGCTTTCTTT.

The chain links TRBV7-2 to TRBJ1-4; D remains ambiguous. The V and J ends lost 5 bases and 7 bases respectively, with 11 bases between them. CDR1 is SGHTA, CDR2 FQGNSA, per germline. This CDR3 comprises 13 residues. The DNA for the CDR3 is TGTGCCAGCAGCCAAGGACCGTTTGAAAAACTGTTTTTT. Protein: CASSQGPFEKLFF.